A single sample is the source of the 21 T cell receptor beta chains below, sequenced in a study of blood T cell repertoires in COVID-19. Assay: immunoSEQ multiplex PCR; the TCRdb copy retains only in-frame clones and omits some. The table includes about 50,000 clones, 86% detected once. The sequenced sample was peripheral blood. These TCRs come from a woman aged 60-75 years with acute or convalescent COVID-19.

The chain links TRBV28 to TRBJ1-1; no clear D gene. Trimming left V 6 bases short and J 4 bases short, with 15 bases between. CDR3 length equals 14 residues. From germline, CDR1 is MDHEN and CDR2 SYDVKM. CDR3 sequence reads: CASSRDMILTEAFF. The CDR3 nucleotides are TGTGCCAGCAGCCGAGACATGATCCTCACTGAAGCTTTCTTT.

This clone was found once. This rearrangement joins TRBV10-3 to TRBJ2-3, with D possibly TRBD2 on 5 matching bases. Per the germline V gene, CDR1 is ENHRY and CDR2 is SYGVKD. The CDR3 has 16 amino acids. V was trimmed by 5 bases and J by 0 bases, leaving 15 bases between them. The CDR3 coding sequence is TGTGCCATCAGTAAAGCAGCGGAGACTAGCACAGATACGCAGTATTTT. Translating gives CAISKAAETSTDTQYF.

The CDR3 nucleotides read TGTGCCTGGAGTTTCCGGCGGGGTTCACCCCTCCACTTT. Amino acid sequence: CAWSFRRGSPLHF. The chain has TRBV30 and TRBJ1-6; D remains unclear. The germline CDR1 and CDR2 sequences are GTSNPN and SVGIG (reference sequence). The germline V and J ends were trimmed by 2 bases and 9 bases, with 11 bases remaining between them. CDR3 length: 13 residues.

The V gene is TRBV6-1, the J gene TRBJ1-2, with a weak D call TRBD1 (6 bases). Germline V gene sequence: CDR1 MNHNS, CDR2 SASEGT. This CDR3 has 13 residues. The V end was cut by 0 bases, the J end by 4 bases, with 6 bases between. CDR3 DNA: TGTGCCAGCAGTGAAGCAGGGGGCTATGGCTACACCTTC. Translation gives CASSEAGGYGYTF.

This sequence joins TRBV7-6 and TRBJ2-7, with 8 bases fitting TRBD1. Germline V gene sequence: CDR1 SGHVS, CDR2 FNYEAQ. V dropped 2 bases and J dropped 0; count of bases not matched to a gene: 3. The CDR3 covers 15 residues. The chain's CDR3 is CASSLRTGSSYEQYF. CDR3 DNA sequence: TGTGCCAGCAGCTTAAGGACAGGGAGCTCCTACGAGCAGTACTTC. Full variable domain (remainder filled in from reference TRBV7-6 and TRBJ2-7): GAGVSQSPRYKVTKRGQDVALRCDPISGHVSLYWYRQALGQGPEFLTYFNYEAQQDKSGLPNDRFSAERPEGSISTLTIQRTEQRDSAMYRCASSLRTGSSYEQYFGPGTRLTVT.

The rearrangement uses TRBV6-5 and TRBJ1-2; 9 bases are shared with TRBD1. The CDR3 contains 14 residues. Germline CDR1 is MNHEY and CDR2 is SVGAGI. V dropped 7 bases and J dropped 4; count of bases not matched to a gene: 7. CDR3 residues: CASTGQGNIYGYTF. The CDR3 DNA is TGTGCCAGCACCGGACAGGGGAATATCTATGGCTACACCTTC.

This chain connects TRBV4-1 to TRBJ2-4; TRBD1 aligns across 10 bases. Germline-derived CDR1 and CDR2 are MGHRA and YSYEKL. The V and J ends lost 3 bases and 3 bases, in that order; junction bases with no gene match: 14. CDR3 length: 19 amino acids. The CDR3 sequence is CASSQDDRGLSGGKNIQYF. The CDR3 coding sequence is TGCGCCAGCAGCCAGGACGACAGGGGGCTGAGTGGTGGCAAAAACATTCAGTACTTC.

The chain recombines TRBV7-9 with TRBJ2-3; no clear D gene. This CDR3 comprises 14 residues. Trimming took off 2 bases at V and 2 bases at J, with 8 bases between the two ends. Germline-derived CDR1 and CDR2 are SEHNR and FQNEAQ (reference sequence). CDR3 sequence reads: CASSLMSVTDTQYF. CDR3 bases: TGTGCCAGCAGCTTAATGAGCGTCACAGATACGCAGTATTTT.

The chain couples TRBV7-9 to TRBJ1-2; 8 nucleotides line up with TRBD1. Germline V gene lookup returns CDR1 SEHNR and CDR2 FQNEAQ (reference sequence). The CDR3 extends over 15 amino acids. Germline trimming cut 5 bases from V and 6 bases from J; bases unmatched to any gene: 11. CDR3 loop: CASSPSDRGGHGYTF. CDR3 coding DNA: TGTGCCAGCAGCCCATCCGACAGGGGCGGACATGGCTACACCTTC.

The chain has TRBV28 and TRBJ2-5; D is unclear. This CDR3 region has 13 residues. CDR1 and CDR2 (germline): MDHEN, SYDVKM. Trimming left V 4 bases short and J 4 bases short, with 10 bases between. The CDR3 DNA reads TGTGCCAGCAGTTCTCAAACAACAGAGACCCAGTACTTC. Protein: CASSSQTTETQYF.

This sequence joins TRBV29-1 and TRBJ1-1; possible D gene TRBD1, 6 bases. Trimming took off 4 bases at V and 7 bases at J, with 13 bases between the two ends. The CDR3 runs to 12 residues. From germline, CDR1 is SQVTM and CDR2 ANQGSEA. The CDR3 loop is CSVAPGANEAFF. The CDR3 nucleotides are TGCAGCGTTGCCCCAGGGGCTAATGAAGCTTTCTTT.

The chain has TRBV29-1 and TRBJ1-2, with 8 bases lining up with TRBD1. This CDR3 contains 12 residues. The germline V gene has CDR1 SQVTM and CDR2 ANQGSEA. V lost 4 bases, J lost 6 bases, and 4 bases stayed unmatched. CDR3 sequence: CSVGDRGNGYTF. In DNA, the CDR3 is TGCAGCGTTGGAGACAGGGGAAATGGCTACACCTTC.

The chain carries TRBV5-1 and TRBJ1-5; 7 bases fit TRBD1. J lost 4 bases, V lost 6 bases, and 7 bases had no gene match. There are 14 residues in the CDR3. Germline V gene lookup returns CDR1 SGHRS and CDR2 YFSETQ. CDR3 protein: CASNVGTENQPQHF. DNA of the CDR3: TGCGCCAGCAACGTCGGGACAGAGAATCAGCCCCAGCATTTT.

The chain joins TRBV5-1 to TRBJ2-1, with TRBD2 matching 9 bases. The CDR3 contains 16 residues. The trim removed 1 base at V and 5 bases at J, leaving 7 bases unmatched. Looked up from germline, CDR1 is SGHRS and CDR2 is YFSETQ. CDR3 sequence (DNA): TGCGCCAGCAGCTTGTTGGCTAGCGGGACCAACAATGAGCAGTTCTTC. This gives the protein CASSLLASGTNNEQFF.

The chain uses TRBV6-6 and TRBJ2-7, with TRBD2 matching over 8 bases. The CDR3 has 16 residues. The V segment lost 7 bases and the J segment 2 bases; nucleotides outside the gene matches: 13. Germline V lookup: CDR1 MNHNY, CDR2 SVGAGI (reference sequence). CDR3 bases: TGTGCCAGCACCGAGGCCCCGGGGGGGGGACCCTACGAGCAGTACTTC. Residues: CASTEAPGGGPYEQYF.

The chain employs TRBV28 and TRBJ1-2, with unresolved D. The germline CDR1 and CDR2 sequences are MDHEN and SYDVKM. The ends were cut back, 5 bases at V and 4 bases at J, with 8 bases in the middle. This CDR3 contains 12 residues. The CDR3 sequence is CASSRLSYGYTF. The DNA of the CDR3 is TGTGCCAGCAGTCGTCTCAGCTATGGCTACACCTTC.

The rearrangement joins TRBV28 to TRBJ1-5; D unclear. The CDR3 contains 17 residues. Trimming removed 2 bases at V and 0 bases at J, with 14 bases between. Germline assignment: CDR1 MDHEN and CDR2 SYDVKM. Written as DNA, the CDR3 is TGTGCCAGCAGTTTACCTCTCTCATTTAGTAGCAATCAGCCCCAGCATTTT. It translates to CASSLPLSFSSNQPQHF.

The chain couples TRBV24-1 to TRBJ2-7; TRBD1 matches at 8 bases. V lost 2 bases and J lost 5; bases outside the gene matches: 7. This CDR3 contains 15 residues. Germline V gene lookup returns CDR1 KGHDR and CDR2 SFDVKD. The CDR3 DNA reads TGTGCCACCAGTGATTCCAGGGGGCGACCCCACGAGCAGTACTTC. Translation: CATSDSRGRPHEQYF.

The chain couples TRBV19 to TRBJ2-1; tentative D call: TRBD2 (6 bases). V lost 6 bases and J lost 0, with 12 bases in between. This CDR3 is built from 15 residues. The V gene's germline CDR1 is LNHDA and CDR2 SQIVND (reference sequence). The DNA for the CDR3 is TGTGCCAGTAGCCAAACTAGCAGCTCCTACAATGAGCAGTTCTTC. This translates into CASSQTSSSYNEQFF.

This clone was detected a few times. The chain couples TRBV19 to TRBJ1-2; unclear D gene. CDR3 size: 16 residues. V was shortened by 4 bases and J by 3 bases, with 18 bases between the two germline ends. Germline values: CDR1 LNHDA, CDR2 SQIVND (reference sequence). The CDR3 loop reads CASSTPLGGRDYGYTF. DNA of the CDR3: TGTGCCAGTAGTACCCCTTTAGGAGGCCGCGACTATGGCTACACCTTC.

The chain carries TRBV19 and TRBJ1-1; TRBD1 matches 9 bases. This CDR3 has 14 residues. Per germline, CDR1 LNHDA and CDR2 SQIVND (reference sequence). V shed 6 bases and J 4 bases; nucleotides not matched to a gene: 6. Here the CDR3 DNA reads TGTGCCAGTAGGCGGACAGGGGAGGGCACTGAAGCTTTCTTT. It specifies CASRRTGEGTEAFF.